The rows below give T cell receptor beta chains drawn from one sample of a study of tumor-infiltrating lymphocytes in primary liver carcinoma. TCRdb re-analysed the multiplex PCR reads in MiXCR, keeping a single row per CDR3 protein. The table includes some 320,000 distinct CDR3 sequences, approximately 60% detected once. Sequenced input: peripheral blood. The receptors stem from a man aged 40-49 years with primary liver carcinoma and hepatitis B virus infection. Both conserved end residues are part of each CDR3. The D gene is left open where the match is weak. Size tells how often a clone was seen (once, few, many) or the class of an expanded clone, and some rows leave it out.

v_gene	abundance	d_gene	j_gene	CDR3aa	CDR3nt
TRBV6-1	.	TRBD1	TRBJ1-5	CASSGQGVDQPQHF	TGTGCCAGCAGTGGACAGGGGGTCGATCAGCCCCAGCATTTT
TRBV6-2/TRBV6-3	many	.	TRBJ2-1	CASSLRTPPSSYNEQFF	TGTGCCAGCAGTTTAAGGACTCCTCCGAGCTCCTACAATGAGCAGTTCTTC
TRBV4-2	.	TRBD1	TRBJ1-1	CASRGGQAPEAFF	TGTGCCAGCCGGGGCGGACAGGCCCCTGAAGCTTTCTTC
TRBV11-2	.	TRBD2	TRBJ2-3	CVSCPPGLDTDTQYF	TGTGTCAGCTGCCCCCCGGGACTAGACACAGATACGCAGTATTTT
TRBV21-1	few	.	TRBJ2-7	CASMVTACEQYF	TGTGCCAGCATGGTCACGGCGTGCGAGCAGTACTTC
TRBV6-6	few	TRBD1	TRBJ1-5	CASTQGGQPQHF	TGTGCCAGCACACAGGGGGGGCAGCCCCAGCATTTT
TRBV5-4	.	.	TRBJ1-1	CTSSLVGRNMNTEAFF	TGTACCAGCAGCTTGGTGGGACGGAACATGAACACTGAAGCTTTCTTC
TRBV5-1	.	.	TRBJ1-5	CASSWEGGSNQPQHF	TGCGCCAGCAGCTGGGAGGGAGGCAGCAATCAGCCCCAGCATTTT
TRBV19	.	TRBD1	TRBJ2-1	CASSARTGSSYNEQFF	TGTGCCAGTAGTGCCAGGACAGGGAGCTCCTACAATGAGCAGTTCTTC
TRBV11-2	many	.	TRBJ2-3	CASSLDLPDTQYF	TGTGCCAGCAGCTTAGATTTACCAGATACGCAGTATTTT
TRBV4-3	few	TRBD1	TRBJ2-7	CAGSQLTGGLSEQYF	TGCGCCGGCAGCCAGTTAACAGGGGGTCTTTCGGAGCAGTACTTC
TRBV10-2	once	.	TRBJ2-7	CASSELGILHEQYF	TGCGCCAGCAGTGAGTTGGGAATCCTTCACGAGCAATACTTC
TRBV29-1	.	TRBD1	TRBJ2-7	CCVIYRGTGGSYGQYF	TGCTGCGTAATCTACCGTGGGACAGGGGGATCCTACGGGCAGTACTTC
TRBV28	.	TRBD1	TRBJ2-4	CASTTRDRGSVAKNIQYF	TGTGCCAGCACTACCCGGGACAGGGGGTCGGTAGCCAAAAACATTCAGTACTTC
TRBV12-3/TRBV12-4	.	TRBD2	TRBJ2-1	CASSPLARAYNEQFF	TGTGCCAGCAGTCCACTAGCGAGAGCCTACAATGAGCAGTTCTTC
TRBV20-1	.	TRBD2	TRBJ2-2	CSASLPGTSGRGTGELFF	TGCAGTGCTAGCCTTCCAGGGACTAGCGGGAGAGGCACCGGGGAGCTGTTTTTT
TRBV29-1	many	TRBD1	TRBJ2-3	CSVDRGDTQYF	TGCAGCGTCGACAGGGGAGATACGCAGTATTTT
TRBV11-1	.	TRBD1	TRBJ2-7	CTSSSSGGNTYEQYF	TGTACCAGCAGCTCCTCAGGGGGCAATACCTACGAGCAGTACTTC
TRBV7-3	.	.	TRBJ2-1	CASSPPGAMYNEQFF	TGTGCCAGCAGCCCCCCGGGGGCCATGTACAATGAGCAGTTCTTC
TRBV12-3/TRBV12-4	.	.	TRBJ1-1	CTSSTGRPEAFF	TGTACCAGCAGTACCGGACGACCTGAAGCTTTCTTT
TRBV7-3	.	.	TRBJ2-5	CASSLSPGQGETQYF	TGTGCCAGCAGCCTATCGCCAGGGCAGGGAGAGACCCAGTACTTC
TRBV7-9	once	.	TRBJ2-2	CASSPMGTGELFF	TGTGCCAGCAGCCCGATGGGCACCGGGGAGCTGTTTTTT
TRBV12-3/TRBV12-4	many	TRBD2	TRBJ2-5	CASSPIAGTTGETQYF	TGTGCCAGCAGTCCGATTGCCGGGACTACTGGAGAGACCCAGTACTTC
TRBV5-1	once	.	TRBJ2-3	CATSLGPAIGAGDTQYF	TGCGCCACCAGCTTGGGCCCCGCAATAGGGGCAGGAGATACGCAGTATTTT
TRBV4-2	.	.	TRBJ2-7	CANSQVGAREQYF	TGTGCCAACAGCCAAGTTGGGGCTCGCGAGCAGTACTTC
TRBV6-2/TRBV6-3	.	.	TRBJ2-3	CVSSYGVSGSEDTQYF	TGTGTCAGCAGTTACGGGGTGTCCGGGAGTGAAGATACGCAGTATTTT
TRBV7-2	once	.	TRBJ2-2	CASSLVARAGTGELFF	TGTGCCAGCAGCTTAGTAGCGAGAGCGGGCACCGGGGAGCTGTTTTTT
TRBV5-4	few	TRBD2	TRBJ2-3	CASSSTSGTDTQYF	TGTGCCAGCAGCTCGACTAGCGGCACAGATACGCAGTATTTT
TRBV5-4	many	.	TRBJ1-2	CASSPRTASSGYGYTF	TGTGCCAGCAGCCCTCGAACGGCCTCTTCTGGCTATGGCTACACCTTC
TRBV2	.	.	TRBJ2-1	CASRARGSQGYNEQFF	TGTGCCAGCAGGGCGAGGGGATCCCAGGGGTACAATGAGCAGTTCTTC
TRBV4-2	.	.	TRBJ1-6	CASSQEWRPNSPVHF	TGTGCCAGCAGCCAAGAGTGGAGGCCTAATTCACCCGTCCACTTT
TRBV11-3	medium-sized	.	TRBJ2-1	CASSFNQGRTQFF	TGTGCCAGCAGCTTTAATCAGGGCCGGACTCAGTTCTTC
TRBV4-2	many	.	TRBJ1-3	CASSFTGSSGNTIYF	TGTGCCAGCAGCTTTACAGGGTCCTCTGGAAACACCATATATTTT
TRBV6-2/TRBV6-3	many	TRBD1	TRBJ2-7	CASSWTGSSYEQYF	TGTGCCAGCAGTTGGACAGGGAGCTCCTACGAGCAGTACTTC
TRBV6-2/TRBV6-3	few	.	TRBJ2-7	CASSGGHRGDPYEQYF	TGTGCCAGCAGTGGGGGCCATCGAGGGGACCCTTACGAGCAGTACTTC